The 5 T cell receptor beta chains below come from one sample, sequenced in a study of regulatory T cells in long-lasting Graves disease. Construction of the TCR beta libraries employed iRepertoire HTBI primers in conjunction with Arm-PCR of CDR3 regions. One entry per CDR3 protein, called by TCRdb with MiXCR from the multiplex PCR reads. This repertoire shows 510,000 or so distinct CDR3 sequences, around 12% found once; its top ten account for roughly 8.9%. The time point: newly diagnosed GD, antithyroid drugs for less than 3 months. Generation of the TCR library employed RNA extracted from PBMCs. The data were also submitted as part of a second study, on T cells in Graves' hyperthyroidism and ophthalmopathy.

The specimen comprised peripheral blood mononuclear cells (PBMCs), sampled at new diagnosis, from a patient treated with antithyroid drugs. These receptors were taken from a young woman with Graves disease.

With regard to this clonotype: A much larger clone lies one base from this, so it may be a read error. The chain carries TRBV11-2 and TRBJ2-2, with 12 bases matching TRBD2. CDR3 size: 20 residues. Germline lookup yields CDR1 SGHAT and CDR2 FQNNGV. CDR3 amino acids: CASSSRQKTSGSRGTGGLFF. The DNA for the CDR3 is TGTGCCAGCAGCTCCCGGCAAAAGACTAGCGGGAGTCGCGGCACCGGGGGGCTGTTTTTT.

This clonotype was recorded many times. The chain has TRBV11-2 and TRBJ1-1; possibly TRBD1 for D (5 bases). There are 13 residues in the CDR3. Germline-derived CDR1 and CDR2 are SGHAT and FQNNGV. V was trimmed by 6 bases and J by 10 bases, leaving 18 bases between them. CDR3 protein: CASRLTVSGGAFF. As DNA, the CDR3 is TGTGCCAGCAGACTGACAGTTAGCGGTGGAGCTTTCTTT.

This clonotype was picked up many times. CDR3: CSGNREGDTEAFF. The CDR3 coding sequence is TGCAGTGGGAACAGGGAGGGGGACACTGAAGCTTTCTTT. The rearrangement links TRBV20-1 to TRBJ1-1; tentatively, D is TRBD1 (6 bases). CDR3 size: 13 residues. V lost 7 bases to trimming and J lost 3 bases, with 15 bases between them. Germline V CDR1 and CDR2: DFQATT, SNEGSKA (reference sequence).

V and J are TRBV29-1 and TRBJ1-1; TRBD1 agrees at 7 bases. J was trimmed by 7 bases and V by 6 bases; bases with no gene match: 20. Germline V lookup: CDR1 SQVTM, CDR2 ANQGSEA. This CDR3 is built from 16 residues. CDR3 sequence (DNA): TGCAGCGTAGTCCCTGTCGTCAGGGGGGAAGGGGGTGAAGCTTTCTTT. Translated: CSVVPVVRGEGGEAFF.

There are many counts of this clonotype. The DNA of the CDR3 is TGTGCCAGCAGTTCCGGGACTAGCGGGAGCCCCGAGCAGTACTTC. Translating it yields CASSSGTSGSPEQYF. The V gene is TRBV28, the J gene TRBJ2-7; 14 bases match TRBD2. This CDR3 comprises 15 residues. V was clipped by 4 bases and J by 6 bases; unmatched bases: 5. Germline CDR1 MDHEN, CDR2 SYDVKM.